This T cell receptor (beta chain) was identified during a study of blood T cell repertoires in COVID-19. Study summary: The origin of the acute and convalescent COVID-19 samples was the United States, Italy and Spain. The cDNA or gDNA used as material had been derived from T cells, B-cell-depleted T cells, or PBMCs.

Losses at the gene ends were 1 base for V and 4 bases for J; bases not matched to a gene: 12. Germline V gene lookup returns CDR1 SGHDN and CDR2 FVKESK. This CDR3 has 17 residues. The protocol was immunoSEQ multiplex PCR, while the TCRdb copy is restricted to in-frame clones and leaves out a portion. The table records about 230,000 clones, 85% to 90% of them present only once. Sequencing input: peripheral blood. The source of this sequence is a man in his thirties or forties with COVID-19, enrolled during active disease. V gene TRBV14 combines with J gene TRBJ2-7; the match to TRBD1 covers 8 bases. The CDR3 loop is CASSQVYPAQGGYEQYF. CDR3 DNA: TGTGCCAGCAGCCAAGTATATCCCGCACAGGGGGGTTACGAGCAGTACTTC.